Below, 16 T cell receptor beta chains from the same sample are listed, as sequenced in a study of cytomegalovirus exposure and HLA in healthy donors. A multiplex PCR was run with 60 Vbeta primers and 13 Jbeta primers. Profiled with immunoSEQ multiplex PCR; TCRdb holds only in-frame clones, not every one. The data show nearly 300,000 clones, roughly 88% seen once. Input material: PBMCs. All receptors come from a man aged 40-49 years in good health and CMV-seropositive.

The chain employs TRBV6-5 and TRBJ2-1, with a weak D call TRBD1 (6 bases). Germline-derived CDR1 and CDR2 are MNHEY and SVGAGI. There are 13 residues in the CDR3. V lost 4 bases and J lost 6, with 10 bases in between. As DNA, the CDR3 is TGTGCCAGCAGTTCATGGACAGCCAATGAGCAGTTCTTC. Protein: CASSSWTANEQFF.

The chain has TRBV4-1 and TRBJ2-7, with 9 bases that match TRBD1. The CDR3 runs to 14 residues. The V gene end was trimmed by 3 bases and the J gene end by 6 bases; junction bases not matched to a gene: 6. CDR1 is MGHRA and CDR2 is YSYEKL in the germline V gene. The CDR3 coding sequence is TGCGCCAGCAGCCATCGACAGGGGGGAGGCGAGCAGTACTTC. This gives the protein CASSHRQGGGEQYF.

The chain joins TRBV19 to TRBJ2-7; unclear D gene. V lost 5 bases and J lost 3, with 14 bases in between. The CDR3 spans 14 residues. Looked up from germline, CDR1 is LNHDA and CDR2 is SQIVND (reference sequence). The CDR3 loop reads CASSGRVGSYEQYF. DNA of the CDR3: TGTGCCAGTAGTGGCCGGGTCGGAAGCTACGAGCAGTACTTC. The complete variable domain, with remaining parts taken from reference TRBV19 and TRBJ2-7, reads DGGITQSPKYLFRKEGQNVTLSCEQNLNHDAMYWYRQDPGQGLRLIYYSQIVNDFQKGDIAEGYSVSREKKESFPLTVTSAQKNPTAFYLCASSGRVGSYEQYFGPGTRLTVT.

This clone was seen only a few times. V usage is TRBV28 and J usage is TRBJ1-1; 12 bases fit TRBD1. With 11 bases clipped from V and 4 bases from J, the junction kept 5 bases outside the gene matches. Germline V lookup: CDR1 MDHEN, CDR2 SYDVKM. This CDR3 is 13 amino acids long. CDR3 nucleotide sequence: TGTGCCGGGACAGGGGGCTGGGGCACTGAAGCTTTCTTT. Protein sequence: CAGTGGWGTEAFF.

The genes are TRBV5-1 and TRBJ2-7, with 16 bases identical to TRBD2. Trimming removed 4 bases from V and 4 bases from J; junction bases left unmatched: 5. CDR1 and CDR2 from the germline V gene are SGHRS and YFSETQ. CDR3 length: 16 residues. CDR3 in amino acids: CASSTGLAGGPYEQYF. CDR3 DNA: TGCGCCAGCAGCACGGGACTAGCGGGAGGGCCTTACGAGCAGTACTTC. Full variable domain (rest looked up from reference TRBV5-1 and TRBJ2-7): KAGVTQTPRYLIKTRGQQVTLSCSPISGHRSVSWYQQTPGQGLQFLFEYFSETQRNKGNFPGRFSGRQFSNSRSEMNVSTLELGDSALYLCASSTGLAGGPYEQYFGPGTRLTVT.

The chain is built from TRBV7-9 and TRBJ2-3; 10 nucleotides match TRBD1. This CDR3 spans 16 amino acids. CDR1 SEHNR and CDR2 FQNEAQ come from the germline V gene (reference sequence). V gave up 5 bases and J gave up 1 base; unmatched junction bases: 6. CDR3 region: CASSPGTGAGTDTQYF. DNA for the CDR3: TGTGCCAGCAGCCCCGGGACAGGGGCTGGCACAGATACGCAGTATTTT.

The V gene is TRBV5-4, the J gene TRBJ2-2, with D possibly being TRBD2 (5 bases). The germline V and J ends were trimmed by 0 bases and 0 bases, with 6 bases remaining between them. The CDR3 is 15 residues long. Germline V gives CDR1 SGHNT, CDR2 YYREEE (reference sequence). The CDR3 region has the DNA TGTGCCAGCAGCTTGGACGGGACGAACACCGGGGAGCTGTTTTTT. The encoded protein is CASSLDGTNTGELFF.

This clone has only one observation. This chain links TRBV6-5 with TRBJ1-1, with a weak D call TRBD1 (5 bases). Germline lookup yields CDR1 MNHEY and CDR2 SVGAGI. This CDR3 is 15 amino acids long. V was cut by 4 bases and J by 2 bases, with 14 bases left in between. CDR3 residues: CASSSRTLDNTEAFF. CDR3 in DNA: TGTGCCAGCAGTTCCAGGACACTTGATAACACTGAAGCTTTCTTT.

This clone occurred once. The chain uses TRBV11-3 and TRBJ2-2; 7 bases are a match to TRBD2. The J segment lost 0 bases and the V segment lost 1 base, leaving 2 bases of the junction unmatched. The CDR3 sequence is 16 residues long. Per the germline V gene, CDR1 is SGHNT and CDR2 is YENEEA. The CDR3 nucleotides are TGTGCCAGCAGCTTAGTCCTAGCGGCGAACACCGGGGAGCTGTTTTTT. Its protein is CASSLVLAANTGELFF.

The chain is built from TRBV25-1 and TRBJ1-2, with 7 bases aligning to TRBD1. This CDR3 contains 11 residues. Germline loops: CDR1 MGHDK, CDR2 SYGVNS. For the CDR3, the DNA is TGTGCGGCAGCAGGGGGACATGGCTACACCTTC. It yields the protein CAAAGGHGYTF.

This clone appeared once. The chain carries TRBV7-6 and TRBJ1-2; TRBD1 matches 9 bases. CDR3 length: 15 residues. Trimming cost V 5 bases and J 5 bases; bases outside gene matches: 9. Looked up from germline, CDR1 is SGHVS and CDR2 is FNYEAQ. CDR3 sequence: CASSLWTGDEYGYTF. The CDR3 DNA sequence: TGTGCCAGCAGCCTGTGGACAGGGGATGAATATGGCTACACCTTC.

The V call is TRBV7-3, the J call TRBJ2-1; 9 nucleotides agree with TRBD1. Trimming at V came to 5 bases and at J to 4 bases, leaving 3 bases not matched to a gene. Germline V gives CDR1 SGHTA, CDR2 FQGTGA. The CDR3 sequence is 14 residues long. The CDR3 loop is CASSPTGGYNEQFF. CDR3 coding DNA: TGTGCCAGCAGCCCGACAGGGGGTTACAATGAGCAGTTCTTC.

The J gene is TRBJ1-5, the V gene TRBV7-9; D gene ambiguous. V was cut by 4 bases and J by 1 base, with 11 bases left in between. The CDR3 consists of 15 residues. Looked up from germline, CDR1 is SEHNR and CDR2 is FQNEAQ (reference sequence). The CDR3 DNA follows: TGTGCCAGCAGCTCCTCCACTGAGAGCAATCAGCCCCAGCATTTT. Translation: CASSSSTESNQPQHF.

This chain uses TRBV19 with TRBJ1-1; TRBD1 matches 9 bases. The V segment lost 5 bases and the J segment 5 bases; nucleotides outside the gene matches: 6. The CDR3 consists of 14 residues. The germline gives CDR1 LNHDA, CDR2 SQIVND (reference sequence). The DNA for the CDR3 is TGTGCCAGTAGTGCCGGACAGGGGCGGACTGAAGCTTTCTTT. Amino acids: CASSAGQGRTEAFF.

V gene TRBV19 combines with J gene TRBJ1-5; 9 nucleotides match TRBD1. This CDR3 is 15 amino acids long. The V segment lost 3 bases and the J segment 1 base; nucleotides outside the gene matches: 1. CDR1 and CDR2 (germline): LNHDA, SQIVND (reference sequence). The CDR3 bases are TGTGCCAGTAGTATGGACAGGGGAAGCAATCAGCCCCAGCATTTT. This codes for CASSMDRGSNQPQHF.

The chain joins TRBV28 to TRBJ1-2; tentatively, D is TRBD1 (6 bases). Trimming stripped 1 base from V and 4 bases from J, with 16 bases between. Germline CDR1 is MDHEN and CDR2 is SYDVKM. The CDR3 has 16 amino acids. The CDR3 reads CASSLSRTEPVYGYTF. In DNA, the CDR3 is TGTGCCAGCAGTTTATCCCGGACAGAGCCCGTCTATGGCTACACCTTC.